The present T cell receptor beta chain was sequenced within a study of blood T cell repertoires in COVID-19. Whole-study context: Acute and convalescent COVID-19 specimens originated in the United States, Italy and Spain.

Germline-derived CDR1 and CDR2 are LNHDA and SQIVND (reference sequence). Trimming cost V 3 bases and J 5 bases, with 12 bases left between them. The CDR3 runs to 14 residues. Profiling relied on immunoSEQ multiplex PCR, and the TCRdb table lists in-frame clones only, not all of them. The table records approximately 140,000 clones, approximately 80% of them present only once. The chain couples TRBV19 to TRBJ2-3; perhaps TRBD1 as D (5 bases). The specimen sequenced was peripheral blood. The receptor's source is a human donor in a cohort sampled during active COVID-19. This chain's CDR3 is CASSIGSGIDTQYF. CDR3 nucleotide sequence: TGTGCCAGTAGTATTGGTTCAGGGATAGATACGCAGTATTTT.